What follows describes a single T cell receptor beta chain. Its antigen is not identified. Assay used: immunoSEQ multiplex PCR; TCRdb lists only in-frame clones, some missing. The sample records around 190,000 clones, almost 90% being singletons. V gave up 2 bases and J gave up 5 bases, with 10 bases separating them. CDR3 length equals 13 residues. The germline CDR1 and CDR2 sequences are SGHTA and FQGNSA. This sample was taken from a study of T cell responses to AZD1222 COVID-19 vaccine. Study results and caveats: Vaccination with two AZD1222 doses was followed by a rise in Spike-specific TCR breadth and depth. At 160-218 and 743-854, vaccine-associated CD4 TCRs were dominant, and they spanned spike. The peak T cell response came first, and repertoires were sampled only after it.

The origin of this receptor is an adult in good health. The chain joins TRBV7-2 to TRBJ2-7; D might be TRBD2 (6 bases). Sequencing was performed on peripheral blood, taken on day 0 of AZD1222 vaccination. CDR3 amino acids: CASSLKGGNEQYF. The CDR3 DNA is TGTGCCAGCAGCTTAAAGGGCGGGAACGAGCAGTACTTC.